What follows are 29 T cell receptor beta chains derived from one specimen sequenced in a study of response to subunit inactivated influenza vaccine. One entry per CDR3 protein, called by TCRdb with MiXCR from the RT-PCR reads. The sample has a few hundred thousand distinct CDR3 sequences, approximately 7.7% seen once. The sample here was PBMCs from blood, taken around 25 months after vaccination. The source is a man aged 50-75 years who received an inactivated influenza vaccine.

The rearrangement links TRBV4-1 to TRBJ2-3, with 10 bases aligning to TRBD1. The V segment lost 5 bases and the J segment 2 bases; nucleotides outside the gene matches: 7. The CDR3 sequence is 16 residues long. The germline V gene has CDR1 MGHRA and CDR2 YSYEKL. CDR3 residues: CASSYGQGVYTDTQYF. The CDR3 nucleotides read TGCGCCAGCAGCTATGGACAGGGGGTCTACACAGATACGCAGTATTTT.

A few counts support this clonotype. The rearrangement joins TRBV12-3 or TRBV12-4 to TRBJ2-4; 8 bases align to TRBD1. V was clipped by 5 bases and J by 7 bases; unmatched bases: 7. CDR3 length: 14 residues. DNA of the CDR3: TGTGCCAGCAGTCCAAGACAGGGGAGGAACATTCAGTACTTC. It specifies CASSPRQGRNIQYF.

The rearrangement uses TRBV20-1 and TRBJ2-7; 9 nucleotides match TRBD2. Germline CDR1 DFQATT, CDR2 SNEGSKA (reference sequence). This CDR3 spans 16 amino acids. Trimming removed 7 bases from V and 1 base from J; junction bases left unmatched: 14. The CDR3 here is CSDQGGGLAGSYEQYF. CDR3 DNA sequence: TGCAGTGATCAAGGAGGAGGGCTAGCGGGGTCCTACGAGCAGTACTTC.

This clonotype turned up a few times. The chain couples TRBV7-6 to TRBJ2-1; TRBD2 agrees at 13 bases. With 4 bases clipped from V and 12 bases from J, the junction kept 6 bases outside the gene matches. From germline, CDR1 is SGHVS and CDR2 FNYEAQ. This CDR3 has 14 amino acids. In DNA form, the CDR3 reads TGTGCCAGCAGCTACGGACTAGCGGGGGATTCGCAGTTCTTC. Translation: CASSYGLAGDSQFF.

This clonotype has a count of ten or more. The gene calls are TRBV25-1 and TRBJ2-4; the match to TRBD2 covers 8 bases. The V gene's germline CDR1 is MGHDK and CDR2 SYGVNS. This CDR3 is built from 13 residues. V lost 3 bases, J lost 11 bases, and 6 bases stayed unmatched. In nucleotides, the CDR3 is TGTGCCAGCAGTGATGCGGGAGGCTTAGTTCAGTACTTC. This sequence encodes CASSDAGGLVQYF.

The CDR3 loop is CSAARDYLARLQETQYF. CDR3 DNA sequence: TGCAGTGCTGCCCGGGACTACCTCGCCCGCCTTCAAGAGACCCAGTACTTC. J is TRBJ2-5 and V is TRBV20-1, with 7 bases aligning to TRBD2. CDR1 and CDR2 from the germline V gene are DFQATT and SNEGSKA (reference sequence). The CDR3 covers 17 residues. Trimming cost V 5 bases and J 2 bases; bases outside gene matches: 17.

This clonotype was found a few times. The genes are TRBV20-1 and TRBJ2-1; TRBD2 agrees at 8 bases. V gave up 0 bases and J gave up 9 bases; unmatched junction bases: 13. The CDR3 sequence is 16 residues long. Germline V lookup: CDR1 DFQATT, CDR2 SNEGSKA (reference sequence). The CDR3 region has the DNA TGCAGTGCTAGAGACCCGGTGCGGGGGGCTCATCGTGAGCAGTTCTTC. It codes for CSARDPVRGAHREQFF.

CDR3: CASSFSGTSRGDEQFF. CDR3 coding DNA: TGCGCCAGCAGCTTCTCAGGGACTAGCAGAGGCGATGAGCAGTTCTTC. The chain carries TRBV5-1 and TRBJ2-1; TRBD2 aligns across 9 bases. The CDR3 spans 16 residues. The ends lost 2 bases at V and 8 bases at J; junction bases unmatched: 11. Germline CDR1 SGHRS, CDR2 YFSETQ.

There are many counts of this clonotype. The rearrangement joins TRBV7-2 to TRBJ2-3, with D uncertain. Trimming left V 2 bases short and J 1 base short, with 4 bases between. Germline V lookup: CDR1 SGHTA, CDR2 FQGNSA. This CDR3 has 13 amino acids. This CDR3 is CASSLYGTDTQYF. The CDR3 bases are TGTGCCAGCAGCTTATATGGCACAGATACGCAGTATTTT.

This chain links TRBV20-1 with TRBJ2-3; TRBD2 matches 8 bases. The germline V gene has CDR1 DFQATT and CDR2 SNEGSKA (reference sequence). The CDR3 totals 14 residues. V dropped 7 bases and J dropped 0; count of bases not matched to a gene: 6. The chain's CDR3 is CSVREGSSTDTQYF. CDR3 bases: TGCAGTGTCCGGGAGGGCTCTAGCACAGATACGCAGTATTTT.

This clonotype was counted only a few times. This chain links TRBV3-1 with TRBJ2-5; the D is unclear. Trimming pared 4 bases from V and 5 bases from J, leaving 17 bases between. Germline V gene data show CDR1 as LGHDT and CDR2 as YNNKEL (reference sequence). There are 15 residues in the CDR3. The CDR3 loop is CASSLGYVVRETQYF. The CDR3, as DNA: TGTGCCAGCAGCCTCGGGTATGTGGTGAGGGAGACCCAGTACTTC.

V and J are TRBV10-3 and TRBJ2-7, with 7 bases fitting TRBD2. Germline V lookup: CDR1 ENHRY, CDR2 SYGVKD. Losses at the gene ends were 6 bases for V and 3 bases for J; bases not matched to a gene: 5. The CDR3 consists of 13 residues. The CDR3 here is CAIRSGDNYEQYF. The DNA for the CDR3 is TGTGCCATCAGGAGCGGGGATAACTACGAGCAGTACTTC.

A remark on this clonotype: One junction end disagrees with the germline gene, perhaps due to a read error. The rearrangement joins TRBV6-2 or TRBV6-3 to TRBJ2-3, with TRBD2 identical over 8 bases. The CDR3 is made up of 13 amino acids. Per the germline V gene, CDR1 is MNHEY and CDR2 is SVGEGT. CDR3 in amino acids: CTSTLRGADTQYF. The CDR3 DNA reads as TGTACCAGCACTTTGCGGGGGGCAGATACGCAGTATTTT.

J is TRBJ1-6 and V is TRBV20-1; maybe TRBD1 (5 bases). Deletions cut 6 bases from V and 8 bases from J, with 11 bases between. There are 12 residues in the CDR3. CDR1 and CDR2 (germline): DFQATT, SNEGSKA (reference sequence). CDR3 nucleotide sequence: TGCAGTGCCGTCACAGGTGATTCACCCCTCCACTTT. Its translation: CSAVTGDSPLHF.

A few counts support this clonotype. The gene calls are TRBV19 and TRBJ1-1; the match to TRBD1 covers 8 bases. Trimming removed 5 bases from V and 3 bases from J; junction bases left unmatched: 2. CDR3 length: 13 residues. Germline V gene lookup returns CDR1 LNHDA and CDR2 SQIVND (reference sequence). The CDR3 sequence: CASSDRGHTEAFF. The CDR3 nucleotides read TGTGCCAGTAGTGACAGGGGCCACACTGAAGCTTTCTTT.

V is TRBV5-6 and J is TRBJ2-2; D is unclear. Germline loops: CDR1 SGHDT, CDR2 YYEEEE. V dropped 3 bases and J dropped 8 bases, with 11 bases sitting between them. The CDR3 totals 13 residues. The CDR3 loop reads CASSSPFRGELFF. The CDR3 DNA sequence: TGTGCCAGCAGCTCGCCGTTCCGGGGGGAGCTGTTTTTT.

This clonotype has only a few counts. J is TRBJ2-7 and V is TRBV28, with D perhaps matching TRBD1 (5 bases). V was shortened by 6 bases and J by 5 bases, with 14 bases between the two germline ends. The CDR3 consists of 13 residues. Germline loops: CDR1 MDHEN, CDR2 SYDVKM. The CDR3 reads CASRTTVFDEQYF. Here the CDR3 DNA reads TGTGCCAGCAGGACGACAGTTTTCGACGAGCAGTACTTC.

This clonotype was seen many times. DNA of the CDR3: TGCGCCAGCAGCTCCGGGACAGGGGATCATCCACCCCTCCACTTT. This codes for CASSSGTGDHPPLHF. The chain recombines TRBV5-1 with TRBJ1-6; 10 nucleotides agree with TRBD1. Per the germline V gene, CDR1 is SGHRS and CDR2 is YFSETQ. V was clipped by 3 bases and J by 11 bases; unmatched bases: 8. The CDR3 runs 15 residues.

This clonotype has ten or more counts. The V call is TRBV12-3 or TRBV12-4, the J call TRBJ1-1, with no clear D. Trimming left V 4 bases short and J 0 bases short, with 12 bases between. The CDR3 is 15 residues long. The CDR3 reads CASSWELGMNTEAFF. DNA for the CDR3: TGTGCCAGCAGTTGGGAGTTGGGAATGAACACTGAAGCTTTCTTT.

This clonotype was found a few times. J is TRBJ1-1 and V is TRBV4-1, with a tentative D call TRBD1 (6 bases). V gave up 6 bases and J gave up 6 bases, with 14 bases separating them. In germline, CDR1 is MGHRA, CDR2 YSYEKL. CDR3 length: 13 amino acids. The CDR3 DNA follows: TGCGCCAGCAGAGCTACAGGGTACGCTGAAGCTTTCTTT. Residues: CASRATGYAEAFF.

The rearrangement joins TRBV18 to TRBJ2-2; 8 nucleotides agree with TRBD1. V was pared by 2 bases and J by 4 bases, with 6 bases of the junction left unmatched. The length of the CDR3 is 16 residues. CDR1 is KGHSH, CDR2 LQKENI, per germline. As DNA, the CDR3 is TGTGCCAGCTCACCATCCCCAGGACAGGGCACCGGGGAGCTGTTTTTT. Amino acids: CASSPSPGQGTGELFF.

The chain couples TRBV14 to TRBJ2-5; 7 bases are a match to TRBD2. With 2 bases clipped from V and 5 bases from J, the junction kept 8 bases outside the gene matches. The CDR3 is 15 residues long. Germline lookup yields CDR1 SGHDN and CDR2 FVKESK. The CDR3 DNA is TGTGCCAGCAGCCAACCAATGGGGAGGGGCGAGACCCAGTACTTC. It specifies CASSQPMGRGETQYF.

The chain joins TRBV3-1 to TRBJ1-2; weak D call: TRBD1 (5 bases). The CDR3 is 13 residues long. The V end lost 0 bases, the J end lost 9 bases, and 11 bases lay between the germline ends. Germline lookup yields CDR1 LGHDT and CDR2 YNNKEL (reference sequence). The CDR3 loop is CASSQDLGESYTF. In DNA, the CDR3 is TGTGCCAGCAGCCAAGATCTGGGGGAAAGCTACACCTTC.

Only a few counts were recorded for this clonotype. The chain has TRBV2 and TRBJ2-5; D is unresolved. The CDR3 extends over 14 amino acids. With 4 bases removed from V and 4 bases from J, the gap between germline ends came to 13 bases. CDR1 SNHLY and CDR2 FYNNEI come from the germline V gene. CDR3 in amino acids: CASSGGNSPETQYF. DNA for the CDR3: TGTGCCAGCAGTGGAGGAAACTCCCCAGAGACCCAGTACTTC. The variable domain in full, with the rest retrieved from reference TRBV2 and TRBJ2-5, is EPEVTQTPSHQVTQMGQEVILRCVPISNHLYFYWYRQILGQKVEFLVSFYNNEISEKSEIFDDQFSVERPDGSNFTLKIRSTKLEDSAMYFCASSGGNSPETQYFGPGTRLLVL.

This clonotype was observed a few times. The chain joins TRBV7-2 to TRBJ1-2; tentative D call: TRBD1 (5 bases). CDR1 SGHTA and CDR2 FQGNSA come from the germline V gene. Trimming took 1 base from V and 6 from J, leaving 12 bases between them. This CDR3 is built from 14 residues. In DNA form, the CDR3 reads TGTGCCAGCAGCTTAGGAACAGAGACAGATGGCTACACCTTC. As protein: CASSLGTETDGYTF.

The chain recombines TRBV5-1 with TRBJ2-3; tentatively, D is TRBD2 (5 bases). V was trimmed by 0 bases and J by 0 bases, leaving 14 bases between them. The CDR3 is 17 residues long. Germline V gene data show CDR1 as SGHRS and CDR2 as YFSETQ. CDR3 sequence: CASSLGLWERSTDTQYF. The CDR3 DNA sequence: TGCGCCAGCAGCTTGGGTCTGTGGGAGAGGAGCACAGATACGCAGTATTTT.

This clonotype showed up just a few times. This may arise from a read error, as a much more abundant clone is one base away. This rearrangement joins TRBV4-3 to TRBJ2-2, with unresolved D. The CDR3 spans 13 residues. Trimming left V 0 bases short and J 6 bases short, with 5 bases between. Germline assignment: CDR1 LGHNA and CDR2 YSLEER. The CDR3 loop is CASSQDWAGELFF. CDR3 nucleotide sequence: TGCGCCAGCAGCCAAGATTGGGCCGGGGAGCTGTTTTTT.

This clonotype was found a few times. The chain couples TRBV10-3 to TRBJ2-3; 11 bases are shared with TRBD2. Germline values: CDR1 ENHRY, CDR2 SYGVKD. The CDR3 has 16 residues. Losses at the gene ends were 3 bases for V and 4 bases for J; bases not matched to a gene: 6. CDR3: CAISEALAGGPDTQYF. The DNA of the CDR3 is TGTGCCATCAGTGAAGCCTTAGCGGGGGGGCCAGATACGCAGTATTTT.

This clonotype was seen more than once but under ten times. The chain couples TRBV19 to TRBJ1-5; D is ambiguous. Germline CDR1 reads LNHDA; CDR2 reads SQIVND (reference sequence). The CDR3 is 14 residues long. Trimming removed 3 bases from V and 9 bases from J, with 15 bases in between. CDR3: CASSIGRLAGPQHF. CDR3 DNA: TGTGCCAGTAGTATTGGACGGCTAGCGGGGCCCCAGCATTTT.